This T cell receptor (beta chain) was sequenced for a study of blood T cell repertoires in COVID-19. TCRdb's copy holds only in-frame clones and misses some; the assay was immunoSEQ multiplex PCR. The profile shows about 260,000 clones, approximately 89% of them singletons. The CDR3 sequence is 16 residues long. The V and J ends lost 4 bases and 2 bases, in that order; junction bases with no gene match: 4. Germline CDR1 SGHNT, CDR2 YENEEA. The clonotype was recovered from a woman between 40 and 50 years old who had been exposed to COVID-19. J is TRBJ2-3 and V is TRBV11-3, with 12 bases that match TRBD2. Source material: PBMCs or T cells enriched from blood (not recorded which). CDR3 bases: TGTGCCAGCAGCTCTCTAGCGGGGGGGCTCACAGATACGCAGTATTTT. Protein sequence: CASSSLAGGLTDTQYF. The whole variable domain, remainder taken from reference TRBV11-3 and TRBJ2-3, is EAGVVQSPRYKIIEKKQPVAFWCNPISGHNTLYWYLQNLGQGPELLIRYENEEAVDDSQLPKDRFSAERLKGVDSTLKIQPAELGDSAVYLCASSSLAGGLTDTQYFGPGTRLTVL.